The present T cell receptor (beta chain) was sequenced within a study of blood T cell repertoires in COVID-19. Study-level information: Collection of acute and convalescent COVID-19 samples took place in the United States, Italy and Spain. The cDNA or gDNA used as material had been derived from T cells, B-cell-depleted T cells, or PBMCs.

V trimming: 1 base; J trimming: 12 bases; junction bases outside the gene matches: 7. Looked up from germline, CDR1 is SGHNT and CDR2 is YYREEE (reference sequence). The CDR3 has 13 amino acids. Per the authors' pipeline: Estimates of nucleated cell counts were drawn from the amplification of reference gene primers. This table comes from immunoSEQ multiplex PCR, and its TCRdb copy is limited to in-frame clones, with some not included. V and J calls and clone size come straight from that table; D and trimming were deduced from the DNA. The sample contains 200,000 to 250,000 clones, about 90% of which appear only once.

The sequence was collected from a woman aged 30 to 39 who had recovered from COVID-19. Specimen: peripheral blood. The chain couples TRBV5-4 to TRBJ2-1; TRBD2 matches at 7 bases. The CDR3 sequence is CASSLREGTGQFF. DNA of the CDR3: TGTGCCAGCAGCTTGAGGGAGGGGACTGGGCAGTTCTTC. Using reference TRBV5-4 and TRBJ2-1 for the parts outside the CDR3, the full variable domain is ETGVTQSPTHLIKTRGQQVTLRCSSQSGHNTVSWYQQALGQGPQFIFQYYREEENGRGNFPPRFSGLQFPNYSSELNVNALELDDSALYLCASSLREGTGQFFGPGTRLTVL.